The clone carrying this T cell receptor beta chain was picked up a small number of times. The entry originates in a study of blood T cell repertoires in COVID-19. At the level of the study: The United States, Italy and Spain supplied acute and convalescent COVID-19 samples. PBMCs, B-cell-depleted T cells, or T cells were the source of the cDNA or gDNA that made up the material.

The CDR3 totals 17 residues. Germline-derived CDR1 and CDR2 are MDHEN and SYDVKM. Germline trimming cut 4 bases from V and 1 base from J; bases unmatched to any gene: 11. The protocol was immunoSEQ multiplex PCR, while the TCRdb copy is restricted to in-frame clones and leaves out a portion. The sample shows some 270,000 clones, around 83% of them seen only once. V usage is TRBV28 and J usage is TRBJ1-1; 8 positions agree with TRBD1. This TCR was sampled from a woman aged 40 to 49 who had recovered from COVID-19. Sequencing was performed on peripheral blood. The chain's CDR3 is CASSYFGYRGANTEAFF. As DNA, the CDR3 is TGTGCCAGCAGTTATTTTGGATACAGGGGGGCGAACACTGAAGCTTTCTTT.